A selection of T cell receptor beta chains follows, all from one sample in a study of cytomegalovirus exposure and HLA in healthy donors. Sequencing used immunoSEQ multiplex PCR; TCRdb keeps in-frame clones, though not all of them. The table includes 150,000 to 200,000 clones, almost 85% detected once. Specimen: PBMCs. The receptor set was obtained from a boy aged 2 to 10 in good health and CMV-seronegative. CDR3s include the opening cysteine and the closing phenylalanine or tryptophan. A D gene is named only where the DNA matches it firmly. Clone size, where shown, is once, few, many, or a class for clones that have expanded.

j_call d_call v_call clone_size cdr3_nt cdr3_aa
TRBJ2-5 TRBD1 TRBV9 . TGTGCCAGCAGCCCCAGGCCGGACAGGGCGGGACAGACCCAGTACTTC CASSPRPDRAGQTQYF
TRBJ1-2 TRBD1 TRBV5-5 once TGTGCCAGCAGCCCCGGGACAGGGCCTAACTATGGCTACACCTTC CASSPGTGPNYGYTF
TRBJ2-3 . TRBV7-3 once TGTGCCAGCACTAGGAGGGCCACAGATACGCAGTATTTT CASTRRATDTQYF
TRBJ1-2 TRBD1 TRBV2 . TGTGCCAGCAGTGAGGGCCAGGGGGCTTCCTATGGCTACACCTTC CASSEGQGASYGYTF
TRBJ2-7 TRBD1 TRBV5-8 . TGTGCCAGCAGCCCGGGACAGGGGGCGTCCTACGAGCAGTACTTC CASSPGQGASYEQYF
TRBJ2-5 . TRBV6-6 once TGTGCCAGCAGCTTAGCGTTAAGAAGGCAGTACTTC CASSLALRRQYF
TRBJ1-6 . TRBV30 . TGTGCCTGGAGTGTAGACAGGAATTCACCCCTCCACTTT CAWSVDRNSPLHF
TRBJ2-5 . TRBV9 . TGTGCCAGCAGCCCCCGGGCCGGGAACCAAGAGACCCAGTACTTC CASSPRAGNQETQYF
TRBJ2-3 . TRBV27 . TGTGCCAGCAGTTTAAGTGGTAGCACGGATACGCAGTATTTT CASSLSGSTDTQYF
TRBJ2-1 TRBD2 TRBV7-2 . TGTGCCAGCAGCTTAACGGGGCGGGAGGTATTAAATGAGCAGTTCTTC CASSLTGREVLNEQFF
TRBJ2-1 . TRBV6-5 . TGTGCCAGCAGAACACGGGGGAGAGGGAATGAGCAGTTCTTC CASRTRGRGNEQFF
TRBJ1-5 TRBD1 TRBV30 . TGTGCCTGGAGGGGGACAGGGTCATATCAGCCCCAGCATTTT CAWRGTGSYQPQHF
TRBJ2-3 TRBD2 TRBV9 once TGTGCCAGCAGCGTAGAGGGCGGGAGTACAGATACGCAGTATTTT CASSVEGGSTDTQYF
TRBJ1-1 . TRBV2 . TGTGCCAGCAGAGCAGACAGGTACACTGAAGCTTTCTTT CASRADRYTEAFF
TRBJ2-2 TRBD2 TRBV27 . TGTGCCAGCAGTTTATCCCCAGGACTAGCGGGAGGCTATAACACCGGGGAGCTGTTTTTT CASSLSPGLAGGYNTGELFF
TRBJ2-1 TRBD2 TRBV5-1 . TGCGCCAGCAGCTCACCTCGACTAGCCCTGTCCTACAATGAGCAGTTCTTC CASSSPRLALSYNEQFF
TRBJ2-7 TRBD1 TRBV10-3 . TGTGCCATCGGACAGGATCCCTACGAGCAGTACTTC CAIGQDPYEQYF
TRBJ1-5 . TRBV5-6 few TGTGCCAGCAGCACAGGGACAACCCAGAAGCATTTT CASSTGTTQKHF
TRBJ2-3 TRBD2 TRBV27 . TGTGCCAGCAGTTCCGCGGGAGGGGATACAGATACGCAGTATTTT CASSSAGGDTDTQYF
TRBJ2-7 TRBD2 TRBV5-4 . TGTGCCAGCAGCTTGTATGGGGGACTAGCGGTTCACGAGCAGTACTTC CASSLYGGLAVHEQYF
TRBJ1-2 . TRBV11-2 once TGTGCCAGCAGCTTACTCAGAGACAGTCCTAGTCCCTATGGCTACACCTTC CASSLLRDSPSPYGYTF
TRBJ1-2 TRBD1 TRBV5-6 once TGTGCCAGCAGCCCGGGACAGGATCTTGGCTACACCTTC CASSPGQDLGYTF
TRBJ2-3 TRBD2 TRBV10-3 . TGTGCCATCAGGGCCCCTGAGGGAGGGCCTGAAGATACGCAGTATTTT CAIRAPEGGPEDTQYF
TRBJ1-4 TRBD1 TRBV27 once TGTGCCAGCAGTTTAACGTGGGACAGGCCTAATGAAAAACTGTTTTTT CASSLTWDRPNEKLFF
TRBJ2-5 TRBD1 TRBV30 . TGTGCCTGGAGTTCACAGGGGCTCCGGGAGACCCAGTACTTC CAWSSQGLRETQYF
TRBJ2-6 . TRBV19 . TGTGCCAGTAGTCGGGCAGGGACAAGCTCTGGGGCCAACGTCCTGACTTTC CASSRAGTSSGANVLTF
TRBJ2-2 . TRBV5-1 . TGCGCCAGCAGCTTGTTCTGGGGGCTGAGCACCGGGGAGCTGTTTTTT CASSLFWGLSTGELFF
TRBJ2-7 . TRBV28 . TGTGCCAGCAGTTTCGCTGGGCCCTACGAGCAGTACTTC CASSFAGPYEQYF
TRBJ2-1 . TRBV9 . TGTGCCAGCAGTGATCGAGGTAGCGGCTTCTACAATGAGCAGTTCTTC CASSDRGSGFYNEQFF
TRBJ2-1 . TRBV27 . TGTGCCAGCATGGACTGGCTCAATGAGCAGTTCTTC CASMDWLNEQFF
TRBJ2-1 TRBD2 TRBV7-2 . TGTGCCAGCAGCTCGAGGAGACTAGCTACGAATGAGCAGTTCTTC CASSSRRLATNEQFF
TRBJ2-3 TRBD2 TRBV9 . TGTGCCAGCAGCCCGCGACTAGCGGGGAGCACAGATACGCAGTATTTT CASSPRLAGSTDTQYF
TRBJ2-1 TRBD1 TRBV5-4 . TGTGCCAGCAGCTTGGACAGGGGGGTCTACAATGAGCAGTTCTTC CASSLDRGVYNEQFF
TRBJ1-4 . TRBV6-6 . TGTGCCAGCAGTTACGGGGGGGCGTCGACTAATGAAAAACTGTTTTTT CASSYGGASTNEKLFF
TRBJ1-1 . TRBV2 few TGTGCCAGCAACAGGGAAGGGGCTGAAGCTTTCTTT CASNREGAEAFF
TRBJ2-1 TRBD2 TRBV5-1 . TGCGCCAGCAGCTTGGGAGCGACTAGCTACGATGAGCAGTTCTTC CASSLGATSYDEQFF
TRBJ2-4 . TRBV6-1 few TGTGCCAGCAGTGACGAACAGGGAAAGGAAGCCAAAAACATTCAGTACTTC CASSDEQGKEAKNIQYF